This is a list of T cell receptor beta chains from one sample in a study of a mutant IDH1 vaccine in newly diagnosed glioma. Generated by immunoSEQ multiplex PCR, the TCRdb table keeps only in-frame clones and is missing some. The repertoire holds roughly 26,000 clones, roughly 80% seen once, with about a third in the top ten. Antigens of these TCRs are unknown. The source material was PBMCs, sampled from a glioma patient whose treatment included an IDH1 peptide vaccine. The receptors come from a man aged 30 to 39 with glioma. The CDR3 runs from the conserved cysteine through the conserved F or W. A D gene is named only where the DNA matches it firmly. Clone size, where shown, is once, few, many, or a class for clones that have expanded.

clone_size	d_call	v_call	j_call	cdr3_aa	cdr3_nt
-	TRBD1	TRBV5-4	TRBJ2-7	CASLSRDSYEQYF	TGTGCCAGTCTTAGTCGGGACAGCTACGAGCAGTACTTC
-	TRBD2	TRBV4-1	TRBJ2-2	CASSTRLAGEGELFF	TGCGCCAGCAGCACCCGACTAGCGGGAGAGGGGGAGCTGTTTTTT
-	TRBD1	TRBV5-8	TRBJ1-6	CASSWDRVGNSPLHF	TGTGCCAGCAGCTGGGACAGGGTTGGGAATTCACCCCTCCACTTT
-	-	TRBV4-1	TRBJ2-3	CASSPKLAIGTDTQYF	TGCGCCAGCAGCCCTAAACTAGCAATTGGGACAGATACGCAGTATTTT
-	-	TRBV9	TRBJ2-5	CASSVELFETQYF	TGTGCCAGCAGCGTAGAGCTCTTCGAGACCCAGTACTTC
-	TRBD1	TRBV19	TRBJ1-5	CASSYTGDQPQHF	TGTGCCAGTAGTTACACAGGGGACCAGCCCCAGCATTTT
-	-	TRBV9	TRBJ2-1	CASSVAGRGGDEQFF	TGTGCCAGCAGCGTAGCGGGCAGGGGAGGTGATGAGCAGTTCTTC
-	-	TRBV10-2	TRBJ1-5	CASSGKGLRGDKPQHF	TGCGCCAGCAGTGGTAAGGGACTGCGAGGCGACAAGCCCCAGCATTTT
few	TRBD1	TRBV4-3	TRBJ1-4	CASSRQGLSSGEKLFF	TGCGCCAGCAGCCGACAGGGCCTCTCCTCTGGGGAAAAACTGTTTTTT
-	-	TRBV5-5	TRBJ1-3	CASSSRSTGNTIYF	TGTGCCAGCAGCTCCCGTTCTACTGGAAACACCATATATTTT
-	TRBD2	TRBV19	TRBJ2-3	CASSILAGGTDTQYF	TGTGCCAGTAGTATCCTAGCGGGGGGCACAGATACGCAGTATTTT
-	-	TRBV28	TRBJ1-4	CASSSLPRREEKLFF	TGTGCCAGCAGTTCCCTCCCTCGGCGGGAGGAAAAACTGTTTTTT
-	-	TRBV6-5	TRBJ1-5	CASSYGGATQPQHF	TGTGCCAGCAGTTACGGGGGGGCGACTCAGCCCCAGCATTTT
-	-	TRBV6-1	TRBJ2-1	CASRSGTHNEQFF	TGTGCCAGCAGGTCCGGGACACACAATGAGCAGTTCTTC
-	TRBD2	TRBV5-1	TRBJ2-7	CASSPWGGGSYEQYF	TGCGCCAGCAGCCCCTGGGGGGGTGGCTCCTACGAGCAGTACTTC
-	TRBD1	TRBV7-2	TRBJ2-7	CASSLTGQNSYEQYF	TGTGCCAGCAGCTTAACGGGACAGAACTCCTACGAGCAGTACTTC
-	TRBD2	TRBV7-2	TRBJ2-1	CASSVTSGWNEQFF	TGTGCCAGCAGCGTCACTAGCGGGTGGAATGAGCAGTTCTTC
-	-	TRBV5-1	TRBJ2-2	CASSPPGQNTGELFF	TGCGCCAGCAGCCCGCCGGGACAAAACACCGGGGAGCTGTTTTTT
few	-	TRBV29-1	TRBJ1-1	CSVSPGDFPEAFF	TGCAGCGTTTCTCCAGGGGATTTCCCTGAAGCTTTCTTT
-	-	TRBV15	TRBJ1-5	CATRAGAGSNQPQHF	TGTGCCACCCGGGCGGGGGCCGGTAGCAATCAGCCCCAGCATTTT
-	-	TRBV4-1	TRBJ1-2	CASSQDEVDSNYGYTF	TGCGCCAGCAGCCAAGACGAGGTAGATTCTAACTATGGCTACACCTTC
-	TRBD1	TRBV30	TRBJ2-7	CAWSVRDRGTYEQYF	TGTGCCTGGAGTGTGCGGGACAGGGGGACCTACGAGCAGTACTTC
-	-	TRBV7-9	TRBJ1-2	CASSPPGDSYGYTF	TGTGCCAGCAGCCCGCCAGGGGATAGCTATGGCTACACCTTC
-	-	TRBV12-5	TRBJ1-1	CASGLEGQGNWAFF	TGTGCTAGTGGTTTGGAGGGGCAGGGGAATTGGGCTTTCTTT
-	TRBD1	TRBV10-3	TRBJ1-4	CAIRVPGQGASDEKLFF	TGTGCCATCAGGGTACCGGGACAGGGGGCGAGCGATGAAAAACTGTTTTTT
once	-	TRBV6-1	TRBJ2-5	CASSDSMASQETQYF	TGTGCCAGCAGTGATTCAATGGCTAGCCAAGAGACCCAGTACTTC
-	-	TRBV25-1	TRBJ1-1	CASSDGGVDTEAFF	TGTGCCAGCAGTGATGGGGGGGTCGACACTGAAGCTTTCTTT
-	-	TRBV7-9	TRBJ1-2	CASSAAILSDYGYTF	TGTGCCAGCAGCGCCGCGATACTATCGGACTATGGCTACACCTTC
-	-	TRBV11-1	TRBJ2-5	CASSPTRAGTQYF	TGTGCCAGCAGCCCAACTCGGGCGGGGACCCAGTACTTC
-	-	TRBV5-6	TRBJ1-1	CASSQVPSGRGGVEAFF	TGTGCCAGCAGCCAAGTGCCAAGTGGCAGGGGAGGGGTTGAAGCTTTCTTT
-	TRBD2	TRBV10-3	TRBJ2-3	CATSTSGSWGDTQYF	TGTGCCACCTCAACTAGCGGGAGTTGGGGAGATACGCAGTATTTT
-	-	TRBV19	TRBJ2-3	CASSIGGNTDTQYF	TGTGCCAGTAGTATAGGAGGCAACACAGATACGCAGTATTTT
-	TRBD1	TRBV27	TRBJ1-5	CASSLGTGSNQPQHF	TGTGCCAGCAGTCTGGGGACAGGAAGCAATCAGCCCCAGCATTTT
-	-	TRBV6-5	TRBJ2-7	CASSPTGSSYEQYF	TGTGCCAGCAGTCCAACAGGGAGCTCCTACGAGCAGTACTTC
-	-	TRBV5-6	TRBJ2-1	CASKYNEQFF	TGTGCCAGCAAGTACAATGAGCAGTTCTTC
once	-	TRBV4-3	TRBJ2-7	CASSQDPGSYEQYF	TGCGCCAGCAGCCAAGATCCAGGTTCCTACGAGCAGTACTTC
-	-	TRBV9	TRBJ1-4	CASSPQPSGGDEKLFF	TGTGCCAGCAGCCCCCAGCCCAGTGGAGGAGATGAAAAACTGTTTTTT
-	-	TRBV5-1	TRBJ2-6	CASSLVGRTGANVLTF	TGCGCCAGCAGCTTGGTCGGCCGAACTGGGGCCAACGTCCTGACTTTC
-	-	TRBV5-6	TRBJ2-7	CASSTTSSYEQYF	TGTGCCAGCAGCACGACAAGTTCCTACGAGCAGTACTTC
-	-	TRBV14	TRBJ2-7	CASSQDQGGEQYF	TGTGCCAGCAGCCAAGATCAAGGGGGCGAGCAGTACTTC
-	TRBD2	TRBV29-1	TRBJ2-1	CSVSGGLAGVYNEQFF	TGCAGCGTCTCCGGCGGGCTAGCGGGAGTTTACAATGAGCAGTTCTTC
-	-	TRBV7-9	TRBJ1-1	CASSLPRGKGGNTEAFF	TGTGCCAGCAGCCTCCCGCGGGGTAAGGGGGGGAACACTGAAGCTTTCTTT
-	-	TRBV4-1	TRBJ1-4	CASSQFTGSLNEKLFF	TGCGCCAGCAGCCAATTTACCGGCAGCCTCAATGAAAAACTGTTTTTT
once	-	TRBV6-6	TRBJ2-4	CASSQTRAIAKNIQYF	TGTGCCAGCAGTCAGACTCGTGCTATAGCCAAAAACATTCAGTACTTC
once	-	TRBV13	TRBJ2-7	CASMAQGLPYEQYF	TGTGCCAGCATGGCCCAAGGACTCCCCTACGAGCAGTACTTC
-	-	TRBV5-5	TRBJ1-6	CASSLDWGAESPLHF	TGTGCCAGCAGCTTGGATTGGGGGGCAGAATCACCCCTCCACTTT
-	-	TRBV6-5	TRBJ1-5	CASSYSGDSNQPQHF	TGTGCCAGCAGTTACTCGGGGGATAGCAATCAGCCCCAGCATTTT
-	-	TRBV4-1	TRBJ1-1	CASSQLPGVNTEAFF	TGCGCCAGCAGCCAGCTTCCAGGGGTCAACACTGAAGCTTTCTTT
-	-	TRBV5-1	TRBJ2-7	CASKRQGSREQYF	TGCGCCAGCAAGCGGCAGGGATCTCGCGAGCAGTACTTC
-	-	TRBV30	TRBJ1-1	CAWIRNTEAFF	TGTGCCTGGATCCGAAACACTGAAGCTTTCTTT
-	-	TRBV5-1	TRBJ2-7	CASSLQRSSYEQYF	TGCGCCAGCAGCCTTCAACGGAGCTCCTACGAGCAGTACTTC